The 6 T cell receptor beta chains in this list originate from one sample, sequenced in a study of blood T cell repertoires in COVID-19. The data were produced by immunoSEQ multiplex PCR, yet TCRdb's version contains in-frame clones alone and is incomplete. The table lists some 60,000 clones, around 80% of them singletons, with approximately 20% in the top ten. Sample: peripheral blood. Every receptor here comes from a man aged 30 to 45 with COVID-19, enrolled during active disease.

The V gene is TRBV19, the J gene TRBJ2-1; perhaps TRBD2 as D (5 bases). Germline CDR1 LNHDA, CDR2 SQIVND (reference sequence). V was clipped by 7 bases and J by 9 bases, with 19 bases between them. The CDR3 is made up of 14 amino acids. Here the CDR3 DNA reads TGTGCCAGTACACGGCCGGACCGCCGGGGTGAGCAGTTCTTC. Amino acid sequence: CASTRPDRRGEQFF.

V usage is TRBV5-4 and J usage is TRBJ2-7; 7 bases fit TRBD1. The CDR3 has 15 residues. The germline V gene has CDR1 SGHNT and CDR2 YYREEE (reference sequence). With V trimmed by 0 bases and J by 4 bases, 7 bases remained unmatched. CDR3 loop: CASSLAGQISYEQYF. The CDR3 region has the DNA TGTGCCAGCAGCTTGGCGGGACAGATATCTTACGAGCAGTACTTC. The full variable domain, its missing parts supplied by reference TRBV5-4 and TRBJ2-7, is ETGVTQSPTHLIKTRGQQVTLRCSSQSGHNTVSWYQQALGQGPQFIFQYYREEENGRGNFPPRFSGLQFPNYSSELNVNALELDDSALYLCASSLAGQISYEQYFGPGTRLTVT.

The J gene is TRBJ2-1, the V gene TRBV10-3, with 12 bases fitting TRBD1. The CDR3 consists of 15 residues. Germline V gene data show CDR1 as ENHRY and CDR2 as SYGVKD. V lost 6 bases and J lost 7; bases outside the gene matches: 7. This CDR3 is CAISGPGQGANEQFF. DNA for the CDR3: TGTGCCATCAGCGGTCCGGGACAGGGGGCAAATGAGCAGTTCTTC.

The chain couples TRBV18 to TRBJ2-2; 8 bases match TRBD2. Germline CDR1 is KGHSH and CDR2 is LQKENI. V lost 8 bases and J lost 5; bases outside the gene matches: 10. The CDR3 spans 15 residues. The CDR3 coding sequence is TGTGCCAGCACCCCGGGACTAGTCGGGACCGGGGAGCTGTTTTTT. It encodes CASTPGLVGTGELFF.

This chain uses TRBV2 with TRBJ2-7; 9 nucleotides line up with TRBD1. CDR1 is SNHLY, CDR2 FYNNEI, per germline. The V gene end was trimmed by 8 bases and the J gene end by 1 base; junction bases not matched to a gene: 3. The CDR3 sequence is 13 residues long. CDR3 protein: CASGQGTSYEQYF. The CDR3 DNA reads as TGTGCCAGCGGACAGGGGACTTCCTACGAGCAGTACTTC.

The gene calls are TRBV7-3 and TRBJ2-1; 10 bases align to TRBD1. Germline CDR1 SGHTA, CDR2 FQGTGA. J gave up 5 bases and V 5 bases, and 6 bases lay outside the gene matches. This CDR3 region has 15 residues. The CDR3 spells CASSPRDRGHNEQFF. The CDR3 DNA is TGTGCCAGCAGCCCGCGGGACAGGGGACACAATGAGCAGTTCTTC.